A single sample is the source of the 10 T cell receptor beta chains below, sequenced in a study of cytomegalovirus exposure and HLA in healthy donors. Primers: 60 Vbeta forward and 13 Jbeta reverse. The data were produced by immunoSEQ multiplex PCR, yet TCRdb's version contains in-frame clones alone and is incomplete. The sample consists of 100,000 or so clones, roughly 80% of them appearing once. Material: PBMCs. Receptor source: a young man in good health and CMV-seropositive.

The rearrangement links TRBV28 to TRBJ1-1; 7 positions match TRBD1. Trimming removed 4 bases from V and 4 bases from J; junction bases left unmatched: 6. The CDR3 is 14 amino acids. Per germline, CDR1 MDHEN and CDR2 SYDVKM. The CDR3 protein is CASSSTGRSTEAFF. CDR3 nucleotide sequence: TGTGCCAGCAGTTCGACAGGGCGAAGCACTGAAGCTTTCTTT.

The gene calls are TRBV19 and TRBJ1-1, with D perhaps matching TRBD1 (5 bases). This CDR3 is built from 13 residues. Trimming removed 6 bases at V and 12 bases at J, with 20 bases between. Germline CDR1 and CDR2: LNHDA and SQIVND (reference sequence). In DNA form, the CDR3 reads TGTGCCAGTAGAAGACAGTCGGAAACGTCTACTTTCTTT. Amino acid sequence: CASRRQSETSTFF.

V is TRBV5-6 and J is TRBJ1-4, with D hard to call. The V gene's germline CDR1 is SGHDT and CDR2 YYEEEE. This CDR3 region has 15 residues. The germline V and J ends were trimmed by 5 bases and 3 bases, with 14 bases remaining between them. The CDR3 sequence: CASSLSGGPNEKLFF. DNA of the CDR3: TGTGCCAGCAGTCTCTCCGGCGGCCCTAATGAAAAACTGTTTTTT.

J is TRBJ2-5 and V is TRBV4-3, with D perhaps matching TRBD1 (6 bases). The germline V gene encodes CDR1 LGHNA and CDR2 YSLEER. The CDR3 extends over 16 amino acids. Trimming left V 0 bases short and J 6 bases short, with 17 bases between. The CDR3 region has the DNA TGCGCCAGCAGCCAAGACCCGGCAGGGGACCAGCAGACCCAGTACTTC. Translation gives CASSQDPAGDQQTQYF.

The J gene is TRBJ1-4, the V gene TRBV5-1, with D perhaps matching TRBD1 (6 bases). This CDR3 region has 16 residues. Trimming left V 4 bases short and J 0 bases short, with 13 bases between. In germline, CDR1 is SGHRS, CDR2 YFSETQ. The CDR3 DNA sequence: TGCGCCAGCAGCCTTGACAGGTCTGCAACTAATGAAAAACTGTTTTTT. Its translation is CASSLDRSATNEKLFF.

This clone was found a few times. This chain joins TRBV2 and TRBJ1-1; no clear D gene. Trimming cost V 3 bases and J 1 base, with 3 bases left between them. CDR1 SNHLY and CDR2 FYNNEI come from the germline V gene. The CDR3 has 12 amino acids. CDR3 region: CASSERNTEAFF. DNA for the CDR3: TGTGCCAGCAGTGAGAGGAACACTGAAGCTTTCTTT. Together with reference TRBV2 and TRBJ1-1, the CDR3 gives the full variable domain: EPEVTQTPSHQVTQMGQEVILRCVPISNHLYFYWYRQILGQKVEFLVSFYNNEISEKSEIFDDQFSVERPDGSNFTLKIRSTKLEDSAMYFCASSERNTEAFFGQGTRLTVV.

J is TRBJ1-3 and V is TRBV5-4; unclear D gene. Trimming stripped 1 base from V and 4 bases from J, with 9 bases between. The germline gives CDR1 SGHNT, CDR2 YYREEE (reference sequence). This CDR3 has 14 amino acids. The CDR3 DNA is TGTGCCAGCAGCTTGCGGAGCGGGGGAAACACCATATATTTT. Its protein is CASSLRSGGNTIYF.

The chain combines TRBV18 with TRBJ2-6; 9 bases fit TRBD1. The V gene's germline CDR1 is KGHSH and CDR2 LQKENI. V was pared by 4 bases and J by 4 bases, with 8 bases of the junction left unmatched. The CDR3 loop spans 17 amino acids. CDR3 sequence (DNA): TGTGCCAGCTCACTGGGACAGGGCGTTTCGGGGGCCAACGTCCTGACTTTC. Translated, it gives CASSLGQGVSGANVLTF.

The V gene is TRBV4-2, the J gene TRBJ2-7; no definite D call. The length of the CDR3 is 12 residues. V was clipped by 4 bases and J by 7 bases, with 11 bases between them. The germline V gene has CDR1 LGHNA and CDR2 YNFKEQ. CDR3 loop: CASSLEYREQYF. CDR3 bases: TGTGCCAGCAGCCTCGAATATCGGGAGCAGTACTTC.

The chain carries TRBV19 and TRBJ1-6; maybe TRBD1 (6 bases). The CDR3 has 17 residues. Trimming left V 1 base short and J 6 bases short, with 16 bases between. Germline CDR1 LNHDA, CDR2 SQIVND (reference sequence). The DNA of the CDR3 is TGTGCCAGTAGTATAGGGATTTGGACAGAAACTAATTCACCCCTCCACTTT. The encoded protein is CASSIGIWTETNSPLHF.